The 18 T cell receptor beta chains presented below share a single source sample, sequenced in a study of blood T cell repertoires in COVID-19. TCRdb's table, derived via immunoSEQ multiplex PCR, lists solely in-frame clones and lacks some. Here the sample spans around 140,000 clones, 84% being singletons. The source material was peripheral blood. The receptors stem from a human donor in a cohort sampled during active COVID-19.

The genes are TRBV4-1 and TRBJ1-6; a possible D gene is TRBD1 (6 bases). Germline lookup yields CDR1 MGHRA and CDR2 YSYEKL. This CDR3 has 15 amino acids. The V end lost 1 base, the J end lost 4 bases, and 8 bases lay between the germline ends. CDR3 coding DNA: TGCGCCAGCAGCCAAGGACAGGATTATAATTCACCCCTCCACTTT. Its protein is CASSQGQDYNSPLHF.

The CDR3 nucleotides read TGCGCCAGCAGCTTCCAGGGATCAACTAATGAAAAACTGTTTTTT. Protein product: CASSFQGSTNEKLFF. The chain is built from TRBV5-1 and TRBJ1-4; possibly TRBD1 for D (5 bases). V shed 2 bases and J shed 0 bases, with 8 bases lying between them. Germline lookup yields CDR1 SGHRS and CDR2 YFSETQ. There are 15 residues in the CDR3.

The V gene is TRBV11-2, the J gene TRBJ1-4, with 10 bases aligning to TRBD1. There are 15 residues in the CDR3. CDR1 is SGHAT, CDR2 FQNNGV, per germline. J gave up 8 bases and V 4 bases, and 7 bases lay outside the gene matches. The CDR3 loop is CASSSTGGEREKLFF. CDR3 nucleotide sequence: TGTGCCAGCAGCTCGACAGGGGGCGAACGGGAAAAACTGTTTTTT.

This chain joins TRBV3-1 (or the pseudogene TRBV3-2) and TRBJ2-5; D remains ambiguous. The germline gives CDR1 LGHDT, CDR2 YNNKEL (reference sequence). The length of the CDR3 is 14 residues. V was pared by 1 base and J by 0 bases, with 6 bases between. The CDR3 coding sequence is TGTGCCAGCAGCCAAGGAGTCAACCAAGAGACCCAGTACTTC. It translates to CASSQGVNQETQYF.

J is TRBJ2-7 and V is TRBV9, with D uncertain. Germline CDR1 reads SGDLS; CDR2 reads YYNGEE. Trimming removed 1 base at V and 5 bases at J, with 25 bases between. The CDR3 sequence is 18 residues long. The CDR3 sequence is CASSVLYRLEPGYHEQYV. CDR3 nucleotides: TGTGCCAGCAGCGTACTTTACCGACTGGAGCCGGGTTACCACGAGCAGTACGTC.

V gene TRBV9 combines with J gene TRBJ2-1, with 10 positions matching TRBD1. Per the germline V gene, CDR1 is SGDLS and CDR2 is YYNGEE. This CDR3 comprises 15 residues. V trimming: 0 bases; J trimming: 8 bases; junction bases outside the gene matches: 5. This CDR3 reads CASSVVGQGIHEQFF. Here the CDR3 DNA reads TGTGCCAGCAGCGTAGTGGGACAGGGGATCCATGAGCAGTTCTTC. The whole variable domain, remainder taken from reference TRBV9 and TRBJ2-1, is DSGVTQTPKHLITATGQRVTLRCSPRSGDLSVYWYQQSLDQGLQFLIQYYNGEERAKGNILERFSAQQFPDLHSELNLSSLELGDSALYFCASSVVGQGIHEQFFGPGTRLTVL.

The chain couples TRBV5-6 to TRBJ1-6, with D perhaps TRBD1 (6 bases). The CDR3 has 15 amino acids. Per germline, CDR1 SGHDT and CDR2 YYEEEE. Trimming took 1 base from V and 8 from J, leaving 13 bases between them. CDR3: CASSLQTGSHSPLHF. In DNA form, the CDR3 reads TGTGCCAGCAGCTTGCAAACAGGGTCGCATTCACCCCTCCACTTT.

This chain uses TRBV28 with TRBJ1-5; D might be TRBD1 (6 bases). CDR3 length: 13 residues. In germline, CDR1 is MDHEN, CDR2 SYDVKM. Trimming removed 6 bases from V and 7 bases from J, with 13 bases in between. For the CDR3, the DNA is TGTGCCAGCAGAGTAGGGGGAGTCCAGCCCCAGCATTTT. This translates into CASRVGGVQPQHF.

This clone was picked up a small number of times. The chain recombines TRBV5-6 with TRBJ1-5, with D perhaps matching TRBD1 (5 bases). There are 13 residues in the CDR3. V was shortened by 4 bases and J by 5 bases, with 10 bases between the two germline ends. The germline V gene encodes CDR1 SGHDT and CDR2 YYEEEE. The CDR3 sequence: CASSAGDYQPQHF. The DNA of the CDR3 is TGTGCCAGCAGCGCTGGGGACTATCAGCCCCAGCATTTT.

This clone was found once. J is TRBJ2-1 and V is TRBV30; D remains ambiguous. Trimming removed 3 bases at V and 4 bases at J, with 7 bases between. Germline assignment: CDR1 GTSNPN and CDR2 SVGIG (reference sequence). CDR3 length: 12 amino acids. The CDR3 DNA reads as TGTGCCTGGAGCAGTACATACAATGAGCAGTTCTTC. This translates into CAWSSTYNEQFF. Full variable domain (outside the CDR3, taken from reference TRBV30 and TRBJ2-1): SQTIHQWPATLVQPVGSPLSLECTVEGTSNPNLYWYRQAAGRGLQLLFYSVGIGQISSEVPQNLSASRPQDRQFILSSKKLLLSDSGFYLCAWSSTYNEQFFGPGTRLTVL.

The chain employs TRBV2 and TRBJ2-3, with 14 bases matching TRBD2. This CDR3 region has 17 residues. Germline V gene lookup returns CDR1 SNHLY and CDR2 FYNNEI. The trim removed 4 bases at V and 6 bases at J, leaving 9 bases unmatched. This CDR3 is CASSGGTSGGRGDTQYF. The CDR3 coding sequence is TGTGCCAGCAGTGGCGGGACTAGCGGGGGCCGCGGGGATACGCAGTATTTT.

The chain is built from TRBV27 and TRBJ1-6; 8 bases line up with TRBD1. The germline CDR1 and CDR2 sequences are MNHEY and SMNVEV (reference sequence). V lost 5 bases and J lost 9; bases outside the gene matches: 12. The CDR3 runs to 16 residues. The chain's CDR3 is CASSPWDRRSSSPLHF. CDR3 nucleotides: TGTGCCAGCAGTCCCTGGGACAGGCGTTCTAGTTCACCCCTCCACTTT.

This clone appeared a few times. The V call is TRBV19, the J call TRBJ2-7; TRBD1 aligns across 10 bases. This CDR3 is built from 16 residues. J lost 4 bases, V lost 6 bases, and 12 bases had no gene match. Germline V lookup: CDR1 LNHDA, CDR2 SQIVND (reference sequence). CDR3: CASSTGGGQGTYEQYF. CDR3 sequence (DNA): TGTGCCAGTAGCACCGGTGGGGGACAGGGGACGTACGAGCAGTACTTC.

CDR3 sequence reads: CASSPQGSPEAFF. For the CDR3, the DNA is TGCGCCAGCAGCCCTCAGGGGAGCCCTGAAGCTTTCTTT. The chain links TRBV4-1 to TRBJ1-1; D perhaps matches TRBD1 (6 bases). Trimming shortened V by 4 bases and J by 6 bases, and 12 bases separated the two germline ends. Germline values: CDR1 MGHRA, CDR2 YSYEKL. This CDR3 contains 13 residues.

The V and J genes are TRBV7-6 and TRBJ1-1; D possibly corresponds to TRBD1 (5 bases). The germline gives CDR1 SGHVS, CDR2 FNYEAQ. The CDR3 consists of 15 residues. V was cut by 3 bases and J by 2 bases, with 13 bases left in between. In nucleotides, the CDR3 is TGTGCCAGCAGCTTGCTCGGGGGTTCTAACACTGAAGCTTTCTTT. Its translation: CASSLLGGSNTEAFF.

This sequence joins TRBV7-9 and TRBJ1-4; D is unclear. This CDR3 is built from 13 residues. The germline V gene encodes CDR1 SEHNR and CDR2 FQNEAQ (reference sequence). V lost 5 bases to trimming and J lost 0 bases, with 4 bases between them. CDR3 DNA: TGTGCCAGCAGCCGTGCAACTAATGAAAAACTGTTTTTT. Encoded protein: CASSRATNEKLFF.

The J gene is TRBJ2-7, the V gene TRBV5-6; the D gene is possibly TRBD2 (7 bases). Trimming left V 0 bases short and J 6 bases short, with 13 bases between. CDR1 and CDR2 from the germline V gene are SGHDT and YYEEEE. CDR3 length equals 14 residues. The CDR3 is CASSLVGGQGEQYF. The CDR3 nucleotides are TGTGCCAGCAGCTTGGTCGGGGGGCAGGGCGAGCAGTACTTC.

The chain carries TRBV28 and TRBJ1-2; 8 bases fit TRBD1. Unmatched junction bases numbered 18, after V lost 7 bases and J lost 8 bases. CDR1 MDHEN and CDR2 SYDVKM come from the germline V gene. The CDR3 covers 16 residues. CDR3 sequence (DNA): TGTGCCAGCACTCCGAGGGGGGGACAGGAGGTTGCGGGCTACACCTTC. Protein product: CASTPRGGQEVAGYTF.